Detailed here is one T cell receptor (beta chain). This sample stems from a study of blood T cell repertoires in COVID-19. Study information: Spain, Italy and the United States supplied samples that represented acute and convalescent COVID-19. Sample material is recorded as cDNA or gDNA derived from T cells, B-cell-depleted T cells, or PBMCs.

This CDR3 comprises 13 residues. Germline lookup yields CDR1 MNHEY and CDR2 SVGAGI. V was shortened by 5 bases and J by 2 bases, with 8 bases between the two germline ends. As originally analysed: Estimation of nucleated cell counts was performed using reference gene primer amplification. This table comes from immunoSEQ multiplex PCR, and its TCRdb copy is limited to in-frame clones, with some not included. V, J and clone size derive from that table, while D and trimming were established from the DNA sequence. The sample records 120,000 to 150,000 clones, roughly 81% being singletons. This chain joins TRBV6-5 and TRBJ2-3; no clear D. This TCR was sampled from a human donor with acute or convalescent COVID-19. The donor label of this sample is uncertain. The sample was peripheral blood. CDR3 region: CASSNRFTDTQYF. The CDR3 bases are TGTGCCAGCAGTAACCGGTTCACAGATACGCAGTATTTT.